This paragraph reports one T cell receptor (beta chain). This entry comes from a study of blood T cell repertoires in COVID-19. Turning to the study itself: PBMCs, B-cell-depleted T cells, or T cells were the source of the cDNA or gDNA that made up the material.

Assay: immunoSEQ multiplex PCR; the TCRdb copy retains only in-frame clones and omits some. The sample consists of about 210,000 clones, about nine tenths of them appearing once. This CDR3 is built from 16 residues. Germline lookup yields CDR1 SGHRS and CDR2 YFSETQ. Losses at the gene ends were 3 bases for V and 7 bases for J; bases not matched to a gene: 8. The chain joins TRBV5-1 to TRBJ1-4; TRBD1 aligns across 11 bases. Sequenced input: PBMCs or T cells enriched from blood (not recorded which). The sequence came from a man aged 30-40 years in a cohort exposed to, infected with or recovered from COVID-19 (not recorded which). In DNA, the CDR3 is TGCGCCAGCAGCTCTAACGGACAGGGGGCCGGTGAAAAACTGTTTTTT. As protein: CASSSNGQGAGEKLFF.